What follows is one TCR beta chain and its context. The antigen this receptor binds is unknown. Base quality data are lacking; no much larger clone is found one base away. Sequencer: Illumina NovaSeq 6000. TCRalpha and TCRbeta cDNA libraries were built by 5'RACE with constant-segment primers, adding sample barcodes and unique molecular identifiers. RNA was extracted from every sample with Trizol reagent. Libraries were amplified in two PCR steps, with a second sample barcode and Illumina TruSeq adapters added in the second step. The libraries were sequenced on an Illumina NovaSeq using 2 x 150 bp paired-end reads. Under the source paper's analysis protocol: Reads were demultiplexed and collapsed into UMI-guided consensus sequences with migec v1.2.7. Using mixcr v2.1.11, the UMI consensuses were aligned to TRA and TRB V and J templates and assembled into clonotypes. A clonotype was counted as expanded or contracted only when both edgeR and NoisET called the clonotype significant, with the noise models trained on biological replicates. For edgeR calls, the thresholds were a false discovery rate-adjusted p below 0.01 and a log2 fold-change of 1. As an exploratory analysis of dynamics, max-normalized trajectories of the 1000 most abundant clonotypes were examined with PCA combined with hierarchical clustering. Separately sequenced CD4+ and CD8+ repertoires were used to assign a CD4 or CD8 phenotype to each responding clone. Using fastp at Q25 and MiXCR, TCRdb reprocessed the public reads and kept productive beta chains. Entries that share a CDR3 protein sequence are merged under the most common genes and DNA. These V and J calls are TCRdb output, not the study's own analysis. Within this sample are about 200,000 distinct CDR3 sequences, with roughly 10% of them counted one time only. Together, the top ten hold 3.5% to 4% of the sample.

This entry belongs to a study of T-cell memory formation after mild COVID-19 (dated by TCRdb to the early 2020s). For the study in its entirety: TCR sequence clusters from the two donors were found to be largely donor specific. Two young, previously healthy adult volunteers made up the cohort, one male and one female. T-cell clones expanding and contracting after mild COVID-19 in a couple of donors were tracked by longitudinal TCRalpha and TCRbeta repertoire sequencing.

PBMCs were isolated by Ficoll-Paque density gradient centrifugation. Inclusive of the bounding cysteine and phenylalanine, the CDR3 is 14 residues long. Only the CDR3 DNA is retained, 42 bases long and in frame from the first base. V gives up 0 bases and J gives up 5 bases, and the segment between their germline ends measures 9 bases. In the germline V gene, CDR1 corresponds to LGHNA and CDR2 to YSLEER. Results and caveats for the whole study, not just this receptor: From day 15 to 85, contracting clones showed balanced CD4/CD8 phenotypes, whereas a second wave of clones that expanded from day 15 to 37 leaned towards CD4+. Contracting CD4+ clones appeared mostly in the CM and EM memory subsets, whereas CD8+ clones were enriched in EMRA. The second-wave clones that peaked on day 37 were not confirmed to be SARS-CoV-2 specific. The study included only a couple of mild cases, and larger cohorts that include severe cases with pre-infection samples were judged to be necessary. Some responding clones were detected in pre-infection memory, suggesting pre-existing cross-reactive memory T cells joined the SARS-CoV-2 response.

Sequencing was carried out using PBMCs or a T cell subset sorted from them (not recorded which). This sequence originates from a man younger than 30 who had mild COVID-19 (a few samples of this study predate the infection). The sample titles of this study are shuffled in the database, so cell type and time point are left out; the donor was told from shared clones. The rearranged segments are TRBV4-3 and TRBJ2-3, with no confidently assigned D gene. The CDR3 reads as follows: CASSQDRFGDTQYF. The DNA is TGCGCCAGCAGCCAAGACAGGTTCGGAGATACGCAGTATTTT.